Presented here are 3 T cell receptor beta chains from one specimen sequenced in a study of CD8 T cells in ankylosing spondylitis. Study conclusions and caveats: Seemingly characteristic of ankylosing spondylitis blood was a TCR beta motif consisting of roughly 8 highly homologous variants.

The antigens these receptors bind are not known. TCRdb reanalysed the 5' RACE reads using MiXCR and keeps one entry per CDR3 protein. The table records roughly 700,000 distinct CDR3 sequences, 19% of them present only once. Sequences were obtained from blood, either unsorted or a sorted T cell fraction (not recorded which). The receptors derive from a male donor with ankylosing spondylitis.

The chain uses TRBV25-1 and TRBJ2-3; D gene unclear. Germline V gives CDR1 MGHDK, CDR2 SYGVNS. The CDR3 is made up of 14 amino acids. With 6 bases removed from V and 2 bases from J, the gap between germline ends came to 12 bases. The CDR3 bases are TGTGCCAGCAGCGGTCGGGCGATCACAGATACGCAGTATTTT. This sequence encodes CASSGRAITDTQYF.

This clonotype was detected only a few times. The rearrangement joins TRBV20-1 to TRBJ2-1, with D unresolved. Germline assignment: CDR1 DFQATT and CDR2 SNEGSKA (reference sequence). The CDR3 totals 15 residues. Trimming cost V 0 bases and J 0 bases, with 9 bases left between them. CDR3 sequence (DNA): TGCAGTGCTAGAGATCTACTGGGCTCCTACAATGAGCAGTTCTTC. Protein: CSARDLLGSYNEQFF.

This clonotype has a handful of counts. V usage is TRBV7-3 and J usage is TRBJ1-5, with TRBD1 identical over 8 bases. The CDR3 contains 15 residues. The V and J ends lost 5 bases and 3 bases, in that order; junction bases with no gene match: 6. Germline CDR1 reads SGHTA; CDR2 reads FQGTGA. The CDR3 spells CASSPTGENNQPQHF. As DNA, the CDR3 is TGTGCCAGCAGCCCGACAGGGGAGAACAATCAGCCCCAGCATTTT.